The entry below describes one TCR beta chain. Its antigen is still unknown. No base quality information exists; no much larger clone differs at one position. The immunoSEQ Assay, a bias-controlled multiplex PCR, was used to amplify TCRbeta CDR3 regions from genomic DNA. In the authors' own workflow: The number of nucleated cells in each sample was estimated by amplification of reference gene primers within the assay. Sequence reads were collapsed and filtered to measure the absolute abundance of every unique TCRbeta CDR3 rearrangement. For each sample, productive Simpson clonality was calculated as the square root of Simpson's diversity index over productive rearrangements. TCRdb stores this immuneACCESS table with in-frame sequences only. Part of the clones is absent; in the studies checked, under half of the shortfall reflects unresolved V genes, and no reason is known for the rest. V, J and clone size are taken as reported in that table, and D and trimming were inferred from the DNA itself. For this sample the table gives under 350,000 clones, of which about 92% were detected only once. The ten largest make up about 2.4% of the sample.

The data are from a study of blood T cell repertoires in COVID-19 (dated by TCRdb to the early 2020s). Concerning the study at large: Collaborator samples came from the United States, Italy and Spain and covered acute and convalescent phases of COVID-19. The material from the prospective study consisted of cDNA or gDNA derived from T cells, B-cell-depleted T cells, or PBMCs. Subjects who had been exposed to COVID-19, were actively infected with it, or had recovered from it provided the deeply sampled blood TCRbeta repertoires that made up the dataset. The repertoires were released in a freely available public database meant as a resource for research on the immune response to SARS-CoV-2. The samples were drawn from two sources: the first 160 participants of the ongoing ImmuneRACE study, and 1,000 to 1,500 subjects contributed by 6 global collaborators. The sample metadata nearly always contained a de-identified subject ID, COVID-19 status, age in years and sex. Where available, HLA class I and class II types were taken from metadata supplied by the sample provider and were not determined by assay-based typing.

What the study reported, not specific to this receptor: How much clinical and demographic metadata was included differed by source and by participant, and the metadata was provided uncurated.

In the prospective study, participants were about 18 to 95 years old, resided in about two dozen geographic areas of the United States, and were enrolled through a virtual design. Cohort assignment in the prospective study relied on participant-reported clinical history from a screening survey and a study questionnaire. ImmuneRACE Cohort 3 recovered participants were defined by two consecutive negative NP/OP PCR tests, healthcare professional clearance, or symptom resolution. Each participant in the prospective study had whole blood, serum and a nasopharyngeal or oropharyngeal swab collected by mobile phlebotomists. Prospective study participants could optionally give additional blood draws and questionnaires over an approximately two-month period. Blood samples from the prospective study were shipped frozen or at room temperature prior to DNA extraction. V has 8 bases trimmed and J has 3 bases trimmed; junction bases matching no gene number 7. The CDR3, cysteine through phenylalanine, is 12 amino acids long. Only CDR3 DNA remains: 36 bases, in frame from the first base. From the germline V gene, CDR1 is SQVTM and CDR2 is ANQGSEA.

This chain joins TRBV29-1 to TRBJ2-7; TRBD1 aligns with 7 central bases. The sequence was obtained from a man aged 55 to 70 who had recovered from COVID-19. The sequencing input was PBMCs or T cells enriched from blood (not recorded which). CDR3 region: CSIRQGFYEQYF. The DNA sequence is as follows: TGCAGCATCCGACAGGGCTTCTACGAGCAGTACTTC.